Below are 24 T cell receptor beta chains sequenced from a single sample in a study of blood T cell repertoires in COVID-19. Some clones are missing from TCRdb's copy, which holds only in-frame ones; the method was immunoSEQ multiplex PCR. Of over 60,000 clones listed, 65% to 90% are singletons. Source material: peripheral blood. These receptors came from a man between 40 and 49 years old with acute or convalescent COVID-19.

The chain links TRBV6-5 to TRBJ1-6, with no clear D. The CDR3 contains 12 residues. Trimming removed 10 bases from V and 9 bases from J, with 13 bases in between. The germline gives CDR1 MNHEY, CDR2 SVGAGI. The CDR3 protein is CATRMRGSPLHF. The CDR3 DNA is TGTGCCACCCGGATGCGGGGTTCACCCCTCCACTTT.

The chain recombines TRBV5-1 with TRBJ1-2, with 10 bases fitting TRBD1. Trimming cost V 0 bases and J 4 bases; bases outside gene matches: 3. The CDR3 sequence is 15 residues long. Germline V CDR1 and CDR2: SGHRS, YFSETQ. The CDR3 spells CASSLGTGGFYGYTF. In nucleotides, the CDR3 is TGCGCCAGCAGCTTGGGGACAGGGGGTTTCTATGGCTACACCTTC.

The chain combines TRBV29-1 with TRBJ1-3, with unresolved D. The ends were cut back, 2 bases at V and 0 bases at J, with 14 bases in the middle. In germline, CDR1 is SQVTM, CDR2 ANQGSEA. The length of the CDR3 is 16 residues. CDR3 in DNA: TGCAGCGTTGAAATTTTTCCGGGAGCCTCTGGAAACACCATATATTTT. Protein sequence: CSVEIFPGASGNTIYF.

This clone turned up a few times. The chain combines TRBV24-1 with TRBJ1-5; 9 nucleotides line up with TRBD1. The V gene's germline CDR1 is KGHDR and CDR2 SFDVKD. The trim removed 7 bases at V and 4 bases at J, leaving 7 bases unmatched. The length of the CDR3 is 15 residues. The CDR3 DNA reads TGTGCCACCAGCAGTACAGGGGGCTATAATCAGCCCCAGCATTTT. Amino acids: CATSSTGGYNQPQHF.

The rearrangement links TRBV7-9 to TRBJ1-1, with unresolved D. Germline values: CDR1 SEHNR, CDR2 FQNEAQ (reference sequence). The CDR3 sequence is 13 residues long. Trimming shortened V by 1 base and J by 3 bases, and 6 bases separated the two germline ends. CDR3 nucleotide sequence: TGTGCCAGCAGCTTAGTCGGGTACACTGAAGCTTTCTTT. This gives the protein CASSLVGYTEAFF.

The chain carries TRBV6-5 and TRBJ1-2; TRBD1 might be the D (5 bases). Germline V gene lookup returns CDR1 MNHEY and CDR2 SVGAGI. Between the trimmed V and J ends, which lost 5 bases and 7 bases, there was a span of 11 bases. The CDR3 has 12 amino acids. The CDR3 DNA is TGTGCCAGCAGTACCGGGGGTCGTGGCTACACCTTC. It specifies CASSTGGRGYTF.

This chain uses TRBV29-1 with TRBJ1-5; D is undetermined. The germline V gene encodes CDR1 SQVTM and CDR2 ANQGSEA. Trimming cost V 4 bases and J 9 bases, with 19 bases left between them. The CDR3 is 14 residues long. In DNA form, the CDR3 reads TGCAGCGTTGCTGATCCTCTCTCCGGTGGGCCCCAGCATTTT. Residues: CSVADPLSGGPQHF.

The rearrangement links TRBV2 to TRBJ2-7; 9 bases fit TRBD1. The CDR3 is 15 amino acids. Trimming took 1 base from V and 0 from J; bases not matched to a gene: 1. Germline V gene lookup returns CDR1 SNHLY and CDR2 FYNNEI. The DNA of the CDR3 is TGTGCCAGCAGTGAAGACAGGGGGCCCTCCTACGAGCAGTACTTC. Protein product: CASSEDRGPSYEQYF.

The chain couples TRBV6-1 to TRBJ1-2; D might be TRBD1 (6 bases). The V and J ends lost 2 bases and 2 bases respectively, with 15 bases between them. CDR1 MNHNS and CDR2 SASEGT come from the germline V gene. This CDR3 has 16 residues. CDR3 in DNA: TGTGCCAGCAGTGAATTAACAGGGAGATTAAACTATGGCTACACCTTC. This gives the protein CASSELTGRLNYGYTF.

This chain uses TRBV3-1 (or the pseudogene TRBV3-2) with TRBJ1-6; D remains unclear. V gave up 0 bases and J gave up 7 bases, with 10 bases separating them. CDR3 length: 15 residues. Germline CDR1 is LGHDT and CDR2 is YNNKEL (reference sequence). The DNA of the CDR3 is TGTGCCAGCAGCCAAGAGGCGGCATCAAATTCACCCCTCCACTTT. Residues: CASSQEAASNSPLHF.

V and J are TRBV29-1 and TRBJ1-2; D may be TRBD1 (5 bases). In germline, CDR1 is SQVTM, CDR2 ANQGSEA. V lost 3 bases and J lost 5, with 16 bases in between. CDR3 length equals 14 residues. CDR3 sequence (DNA): TGCAGCGTTGACCGCTTGGGCACAGGTTATGGCTACACCTTC. It translates to CSVDRLGTGYGYTF.

This chain links TRBV11-3 with TRBJ1-1; no clear D. The CDR3 spans 14 residues. Germline V gene lookup returns CDR1 SGHNT and CDR2 YENEEA. The V and J ends lost 3 bases and 1 base respectively, with 9 bases between them. CDR3 sequence (DNA): TGTGCCAGCAGCTTCGGCCGAGGGAACACTGAAGCTTTCTTT. It is translated as CASSFGRGNTEAFF.

V is TRBV2 and J is TRBJ1-6; 7 bases map to TRBD1. CDR3 length: 19 amino acids. J was trimmed by 4 bases and V by 6 bases; bases with no gene match: 18. The V gene's germline CDR1 is SNHLY and CDR2 FYNNEI. The DNA of the CDR3 is TGTGCCAGCAGGGGGACGACAGGGCAATTTGGGGTTTATAATTCACCCCTCCACTTT. It specifies CASRGTTGQFGVYNSPLHF.

The chain uses TRBV12-5 and TRBJ1-1; maybe TRBD1 (5 bases). Germline V CDR1 and CDR2: LGHNT, FRNRAP. The CDR3 consists of 15 residues. V was pared by 1 base and J by 7 bases, with 16 bases between. The chain's CDR3 is CASGLEATRGGEAFF. CDR3 coding DNA: TGTGCTAGTGGTTTGGAAGCTACAAGGGGCGGTGAAGCTTTCTTT.

This chain links TRBV11-2 with TRBJ2-7; TRBD1 matches 7 bases. The CDR3 is 14 residues long. V shed 1 base and J 2 bases; nucleotides not matched to a gene: 2. The germline CDR1 and CDR2 sequences are SGHAT and FQNNGV. In DNA, the CDR3 is TGTGCCAGCAGCTTAGTGGGACAGCCCTACGAGCAGTACTTC. Its translation is CASSLVGQPYEQYF.

By its share, this clone is medium-sized. This chain links TRBV27 with TRBJ2-7; D might be TRBD2 (5 bases). The ends were cut back, 5 bases at V and 1 base at J, with 21 bases in the middle. The CDR3 totals 17 residues. Germline assignment: CDR1 MNHEY and CDR2 SMNVEV (reference sequence). The CDR3 nucleotides are TGTGCCAGCAGTCCCCGCGGGTCGATGGCCCTATCCTACGAGCAGTACTTC. Encoded protein: CASSPRGSMALSYEQYF.

V and J are TRBV18 and TRBJ1-1, with 7 positions matching TRBD1. CDR1 is KGHSH and CDR2 is LQKENI in the germline V gene. V gave up 6 bases and J gave up 3 bases; unmatched junction bases: 16. The CDR3 runs to 17 residues. CDR3 nucleotides: TGTGCCAGCTCGCCCAAACTCGCTTGGCAGGGGGACACTGAAGCTTTCTTT. Translated, it gives CASSPKLAWQGDTEAFF. Using reference TRBV18 and TRBJ1-1 for the parts outside the CDR3, the full variable domain is NAGVMQNPRHLVRRRGQEARLRCSPMKGHSHVYWYRQLPEEGLKFMVYLQKENIIDESGMPKERFSAEFPKEGPSILRIQQVVRGDSAAYFCASSPKLAWQGDTEAFFGQGTRLTVV.

The rearrangement uses TRBV30 and TRBJ2-2; no clear D gene. V shed 5 bases and J shed 4 bases, with 14 bases lying between them. This CDR3 contains 14 residues. Per germline, CDR1 GTSNPN and CDR2 SVGIG (reference sequence). In DNA form, the CDR3 reads TGTGCCTGGTCCCATTGGCAGTCCACCGGGGAGCTGTTTTTT. Protein sequence: CAWSHWQSTGELFF.

The count of this clone is one. The V call is TRBV11-3, the J call TRBJ1-1; no definite D call. Germline V gene lookup returns CDR1 SGHNT and CDR2 YENEEA. Trimming left V 1 base short and J 4 bases short, with 10 bases between. The CDR3 has 14 amino acids. The CDR3 reads CASSLAGGSTEAFF. The CDR3 region has the DNA TGTGCCAGCAGCTTAGCTGGAGGTAGCACTGAAGCTTTCTTT. Filled out from reference TRBV11-3 and TRBJ1-1, the complete variable domain reads EAGVVQSPRYKIIEKKQPVAFWCNPISGHNTLYWYLQNLGQGPELLIRYENEEAVDDSQLPKDRFSAERLKGVDSTLKIQPAELGDSAVYLCASSLAGGSTEAFFGQGTRLTVV.

This clone was observed once. The rearrangement uses TRBV5-1 and TRBJ2-3; 13 nucleotides match TRBD2. The V segment lost 4 bases and the J segment 0 bases; nucleotides outside the gene matches: 2. Germline CDR1 is SGHRS and CDR2 is YFSETQ. The length of the CDR3 is 16 residues. The CDR3 spells CASSRLAGGSTDTQYF. The DNA for the CDR3 is TGCGCCAGCAGCCGACTAGCGGGGGGTAGCACAGATACGCAGTATTTT.

The V call is TRBV11-2, the J call TRBJ1-3; tentatively, D is TRBD1 (6 bases). Germline values: CDR1 SGHAT, CDR2 FQNNGV. The CDR3 covers 13 residues. The germline V and J ends were trimmed by 4 bases and 7 bases, with 11 bases remaining between them. The CDR3 DNA sequence: TGTGCCAGCAGCTCCAACACAGGGAACACCATATATTTT. Its translation: CASSSNTGNTIYF.

The J gene is TRBJ2-7, the V gene TRBV11-3; maybe TRBD1 (5 bases). Germline loops: CDR1 SGHNT, CDR2 YENEEA. Trimming stripped 0 bases from V and 2 bases from J, with 8 bases between. The CDR3 runs to 14 residues. The CDR3 DNA reads as TGTGCCAGCAGCTTAGAGGACAATACCTACGAGCAGTACTTC. This translates into CASSLEDNTYEQYF.

V and J are TRBV5-1 and TRBJ1-1, with D hard to call. CDR1 and CDR2 from the germline V gene are SGHRS and YFSETQ. This CDR3 spans 14 amino acids. V was pared by 4 bases and J by 5 bases, with 15 bases between. Here the CDR3 DNA reads TGCGCCAGCAGCCACGGCGCCACGGGGACTGAAGCTTTCTTT. It is translated as CASSHGATGTEAFF.

This clone was seen a single time. The chain carries TRBV11-2 and TRBJ1-2; TRBD1 matches at 8 bases. Per germline, CDR1 SGHAT and CDR2 FQNNGV. V shed 5 bases, J shed 3 bases, and the junction held 8 bases outside the gene matches. The CDR3 spans 15 residues. CDR3 sequence (DNA): TGTGCCAGCAGCCTCTCAGGGGGCATCGACTATGGCTACACCTTC. Translation: CASSLSGGIDYGYTF.